The 21 T cell receptor beta chains listed next were all sequenced from one sample in a study of T cells in Graves' hyperthyroidism and ophthalmopathy. RNA transcripts provided the source from which TCR beta CDR3 regions were amplified. Carried out on the TCR CDR3, a first-round RT-PCR used the HTBI primer set. TCRdb called the multiplex PCR reads again in MiXCR, with one record for every CDR3 protein. The sample contains some 490,000 distinct CDR3 sequences, 20% to 25% of which appear only once. Material for sequencing was blood. The receptors come from a woman in her 70s with Graves' ophthalmopathy.

This chain links TRBV11-2 with TRBJ2-7; tentative D call: TRBD1 (6 bases). Between the trimmed V and J ends, which lost 3 bases and 3 bases, there was a span of 12 bases. Germline CDR1 and CDR2: SGHAT and FQNNGV. The CDR3 runs 14 residues. The CDR3 DNA follows: TGTGCCAGCAGCTTGTACAGGGCTCTCTACGAGCAGTACTTC. Encoded protein: CASSLYRALYEQYF.

This clonotype occurred a few times. This chain uses TRBV5-5 with TRBJ1-2; D unclear. Looked up from germline, CDR1 is SGHKS and CDR2 is YYEKEE (reference sequence). The CDR3 is made up of 14 amino acids. V lost 3 bases and J 6 bases, leaving 15 bases between the germline ends. The CDR3 sequence is CASSSSNTAHGYTF. CDR3 DNA: TGTGCCAGCAGCTCTTCAAACACGGCGCATGGCTACACCTTC. The whole variable domain, filled in from reference TRBV5-5 and TRBJ1-2, reads DAGVTQSPTHLIKTRGQQVTLRCSPISGHKSVSWYQQVLGQGPQFIFQYYEKEERGRGNFPDRFSARQFPNYSSELNVNALLLGDSALYLCASSSSNTAHGYTFGSGTRLTVV.

In its sample, this clonotype was seen many times. The chain is built from TRBV7-8 and TRBJ1-2; 7 bases map to TRBD1. The CDR3 sequence is 16 residues long. Looked up from germline, CDR1 is SGHVS and CDR2 is FQNEAQ. V dropped 4 bases and J dropped 8; count of bases not matched to a gene: 16. The CDR3 DNA sequence: TGTGCCAGCAGCTCCGACAGGGCCCGAGTGAGTGGCGGCTACACCTTC. It translates to CASSSDRARVSGGYTF.

The genes are TRBV5-1 and TRBJ2-7; no clear D gene. Trimming cost V 4 bases and J 3 bases, with 17 bases left between them. The CDR3 sequence is 15 residues long. The germline gives CDR1 SGHRS, CDR2 YFSETQ. The CDR3 reads CASSLDQHSGYEQYF. In DNA form, the CDR3 reads TGCGCCAGCAGCCTGGACCAACATTCTGGCTACGAGCAGTACTTC.

This clonotype was counted many times. The chain carries TRBV7-3 and TRBJ2-7; 9 nucleotides match TRBD2. J gave up 5 bases and V 0 bases, and 5 bases lay outside the gene matches. Germline loops: CDR1 SGHTA, CDR2 FQGTGA. The CDR3 spans 15 residues. The CDR3 sequence is CASSLTSGRHDEQYF. CDR3 bases: TGTGCCAGCAGCTTAACTAGCGGGAGACATGACGAGCAGTACTTC.

This clonotype was seen more than once but under ten times. The rearrangement joins TRBV2 to TRBJ1-5, with D unresolved. Trimming removed 5 bases at V and 10 bases at J, with 15 bases between. Germline CDR1 SNHLY, CDR2 FYNNEI. This CDR3 comprises 13 residues. The CDR3 loop reads CASSLTGKQPQHF. CDR3 DNA sequence: TGTGCCAGCAGTTTAACGGGAAAACAACCCCAGCATTTT.

This chain connects TRBV6-2 or TRBV6-3 to TRBJ2-3; no reliable D call. Germline V gene sequence: CDR1 MNHEY, CDR2 SVGEGT. Trimming stripped 5 bases from V and 4 bases from J, with 13 bases between. This CDR3 region has 14 residues. The CDR3 DNA is TGTGCCAGCAGTCCCTACGCAGTAGCAGATACGCAGTATTTT. As protein: CASSPYAVADTQYF.

The chain links TRBV7-9 to TRBJ2-1; 9 bases are shared with TRBD1. Germline V gives CDR1 SEHNR, CDR2 FQNEAQ (reference sequence). CDR3 length: 15 amino acids. J was trimmed by 10 bases and V by 5 bases; bases with no gene match: 12. The CDR3 nucleotides are TGTGCCAGCAGCCCCGATATTACAGGGGGCGGGGAGCAGTTCTTC. Protein product: CASSPDITGGGEQFF.

This clonotype was seen a handful of times. The gene calls are TRBV6-2 or TRBV6-3 and TRBJ2-1, with 9 bases matching TRBD2. Germline V lookup: CDR1 MNHEY, CDR2 SVGEGT. V shed 4 bases and J 10 bases; nucleotides not matched to a gene: 17. The length of the CDR3 is 17 residues. CDR3 amino acids: CASSSILTSGSNLEQFF. The CDR3 nucleotides read TGTGCCAGCAGTTCCATCCTGACTAGCGGAAGCAATTTGGAGCAGTTCTTC.

Comments on this clonotype: One base away lies a much larger clone, so this may be a sequencing read error. The V gene is TRBV12-3 or TRBV12-4, the J gene TRBJ2-1; 11 nucleotides align to TRBD2. V shed 6 bases and J 8 bases; nucleotides not matched to a gene: 3. The CDR3 extends over 13 amino acids. The CDR3 region is CASRLAGADEQFF. In nucleotides, the CDR3 is TGTGCCAGCAGACTAGCGGGAGCAGATGAGCAGTTCTTC.

There are a few counts of this clonotype. The chain links TRBV20-1 to TRBJ2-1; 12 bases map to TRBD2. CDR3 length equals 15 residues. With V trimmed by 0 bases and J by 10 bases, 7 bases remained unmatched. Germline V CDR1 and CDR2: DFQATT, SNEGSKA (reference sequence). This chain's CDR3 is CSARDLTSGSSEQFF. The CDR3 DNA follows: TGCAGTGCTAGAGATTTGACTAGCGGGAGCAGCGAGCAGTTCTTC.

In its sample, this clonotype was seen a few times. The CDR3 protein is CASTTGGYTEAFF. Here the CDR3 DNA reads TGTGCCAGCACCACAGGGGGGTACACTGAAGCTTTCTTT. The V and J genes are TRBV3-1 and TRBJ1-1; TRBD1 aligns across 8 bases. The V and J ends lost 7 bases and 3 bases, in that order; junction bases with no gene match: 4. The CDR3 runs 13 residues. The germline V gene encodes CDR1 LGHDT and CDR2 YNNKEL (reference sequence).

This clonotype came up a few times. The chain has TRBV2 and TRBJ2-1; 9 nucleotides match TRBD2. The CDR3 spans 17 residues. J was trimmed by 8 bases and V by 7 bases; bases with no gene match: 18. Looked up from germline, CDR1 is SNHLY and CDR2 is FYNNEI. The CDR3 nucleotides are TGTGCCAGCACCGCCGGGTTGGGACTAGCAACTCCCCATGAGCAGTTCTTC. Its protein product is CASTAGLGLATPHEQFF.

This clonotype has only a few counts. The V call is TRBV7-6, the J call TRBJ1-6, with TRBD1 identical over 9 bases. The CDR3 is made up of 16 amino acids. The trim removed 1 base at V and 10 bases at J, leaving 8 bases unmatched. Germline lookup yields CDR1 SGHVS and CDR2 FNYEAQ. The DNA for the CDR3 is TGTGCCAGCAGCTTAGGTGGGGGACAGGGAGACTCACCCCTCCACTTT. Translating it yields CASSLGGGQGDSPLHF.

In DNA form, the CDR3 reads TGTGCCAGCAGCCGATCGGGACAGGGGGCGGGGGAGACCCAGTACTTC. This gives the protein CASSRSGQGAGETQYF. This chain uses TRBV28 with TRBJ2-5, with 12 bases lining up with TRBD1. The CDR3 is 16 amino acids. V shed 6 bases, J shed 5 bases, and the junction held 10 bases outside the gene matches. Germline values: CDR1 MDHEN, CDR2 SYDVKM.

The V and J genes are TRBV7-9 and TRBJ2-5, with 9 bases aligning to TRBD2. The germline V gene encodes CDR1 SEHNR and CDR2 FQNEAQ (reference sequence). Germline trimming cut 2 bases from V and 5 bases from J; bases unmatched to any gene: 9. This CDR3 comprises 16 residues. The CDR3 nucleotides read TGTGCCAGCAGCTTACGGAGACTAGCGGTCCGGGAGACCCAGTACTTC. Its translation: CASSLRRLAVRETQYF.

Remarks on this clonotype: Possible read error: a much larger clone is one base away. The V and J genes are TRBV11-2 and TRBJ2-5, with 7 bases identical to TRBD1. The CDR3 covers 17 residues. Germline lookup yields CDR1 SGHAT and CDR2 FQNNGV. The CDR3 sequence is CASSLEARGSVVKTQHF. The CDR3 bases are TGTGCCAGCAGCTTAGAGGCCAGGGGGAGCGTAGTGAAGACCCAGCACTTC. The whole variable domain, remainder taken from reference TRBV11-2 and TRBJ2-5, is EAGVAQSPRYKIIEKRQSVAFWCNPISGHATLYWYQQILGQGPKLLIQFQNNGVVDDSQLPKDRFSAERLKGVDSTLKIQPAKLEDSAVYLCASSLEARGSVVKTQHFGPGTRLLVL.

The table lists this clonotype with a few counts. DNA for the CDR3: TGTGCCAGCCAGAGTGGACGGGGCGCGGGGACTGAAGCTTTCTTT. Its protein product is CASQSGRGAGTEAFF. The chain combines TRBV6-1 with TRBJ1-1; possible D gene TRBD1, 5 bases. The CDR3 spans 15 residues. Germline V gene sequence: CDR1 MNHNS, CDR2 SASEGT. V was cut by 8 bases and J by 5 bases, with 21 bases left in between.

This rearrangement joins TRBV5-1 to TRBJ2-3, with D maybe TRBD2 (5 bases). The CDR3 runs to 15 residues. Germline V gene data show CDR1 as SGHRS and CDR2 as YFSETQ. V was pared by 4 bases and J by 4 bases, with 16 bases between. DNA for the CDR3: TGCGCCAGCAGCCCGTTCGGGGAGTCGGCAGATACGCAGTATTTT. It specifies CASSPFGESADTQYF.

This clonotype was detected only a few times. This chain joins TRBV11-3 and TRBJ2-5; D might be TRBD1 or TRBD2, each matching 5 bases. The CDR3 totals 15 residues. Germline V lookup: CDR1 SGHNT, CDR2 YENEEA. Trimming removed 3 bases from V and 2 bases from J, with 13 bases in between. CDR3 bases: TGTGCCAGCAGCTTCGGGGTGGGGGTTCAAGAGACCCAGTACTTC. This translates into CASSFGVGVQETQYF.

The genes are TRBV3-1 and TRBJ2-7, with D possibly being TRBD2 (6 bases). V was trimmed by 3 bases and J by 4 bases, leaving 10 bases between them. The germline gives CDR1 LGHDT, CDR2 YNNKEL (reference sequence). CDR3 length: 13 residues. The CDR3 DNA sequence: TGTGCCAGCAGCCAGCTGGAGGGATACGAGCAGTACTTC. It specifies CASSQLEGYEQYF.